This T cell receptor beta chain was sequenced during a study of cytomegalovirus exposure and HLA in healthy donors. A multiplex PCR was run with 60 Vbeta primers and 13 Jbeta primers. TCRdb's copy holds only in-frame clones and misses some; the assay was immunoSEQ multiplex PCR. This table holds around 130,000 clones, roughly four fifths found once. On this clone: Other nucleotide sequences from this sample produce the same CDR3.

Germline trimming cut 7 bases from V and 0 bases from J; bases unmatched to any gene: 8. Germline V gene lookup returns CDR1 SGDLS and CDR2 YYNGEE. This CDR3 spans 15 amino acids. The source of this sequence is a male donor in good health and CMV-seropositive. The sample taken for sequencing was PBMCs. The J gene is TRBJ2-7, the V gene TRBV9, with 9 bases that match TRBD2. The CDR3 DNA reads as TGTGCCAGCTCAGCCAGCGGGGGGAACTCCTACGAGCAGTACTTC. Protein product: CASSASGGNSYEQYF.